The present entry profiles one TCR beta chain with its context. Data came from immunoSEQ multiplex PCR; TCRdb stores just in-frame clones and leaves some out. The top ten clones hold less than 2% of a sample with over 110,000 clones, around 80% of them seen once. This sample is drawn from a study of blood T cell repertoires in COVID-19. For the study at large: There were acute and convalescent COVID-19 samples, and they came from the United States, Italy and Spain. Sources were T cells, B-cell-depleted T cells, or PBMCs; the material itself was cDNA or gDNA.

This TCR derives from a woman aged 55-75 years with acute or convalescent COVID-19. The sample taken for sequencing was peripheral blood.

DNA of the CDR3: TGTGCCAGTAGTATAGACGACAGGGGCTCTGGGGCCAACGTCCTGACTTTC. This encodes CASSIDDRGSGANVLTF. This chain links TRBV19 with TRBJ2-6; 8 bases line up with TRBD1. The CDR3 is 17 residues long. V was pared by 0 bases and J by 0 bases, with 1 base of the junction left unmatched. Germline CDR1 and CDR2: LNHDA and SQIVND (reference sequence).